The next 27 T cell receptor beta chains were all read from a single sample in a study of blood T cell repertoires in COVID-19. TCRdb keeps only in-frame clones here, not all; method: immunoSEQ multiplex PCR. The sample carries around 170,000 clones, about 84% recorded once. Material for sequencing was PBMCs or T cells enriched from blood (not recorded which). The receptor source for this set is a man in his forties or fifties who had recovered from COVID-19.

The CDR3 loop reads CASSSGDRSFGNEQFF. CDR3 sequence (DNA): TGTGCCAGCAGCTCGGGGGACAGGTCGTTCGGTAATGAGCAGTTCTTC. This chain uses TRBV5-8 with TRBJ2-1; 8 bases are a match to TRBD1. Germline V lookup: CDR1 SGHTS, CDR2 YDEGEE. With V trimmed by 3 bases and J by 7 bases, 12 bases remained unmatched. The CDR3 loop spans 16 amino acids. Supplemented by reference TRBV5-8 and TRBJ2-1, the full variable domain reads EAGVTQSPTHLIKTRGQQATLRCSPISGHTSVYWYQQALGLGLQFLLWYDEGEERNRGNFPPRFSGRQFPNYSSELNVNALELEDSALYLCASSSGDRSFGNEQFFGPGTRLTVL.

The V and J genes are TRBV5-1 and TRBJ2-7; no clear D gene. This CDR3 spans 15 amino acids. The V end lost 0 bases, the J end lost 0 bases, and 10 bases lay between the germline ends. The V gene's germline CDR1 is SGHRS and CDR2 YFSETQ. CDR3 residues: CASSLAPTTSYEQYF. The DNA of the CDR3 is TGCGCCAGCAGCTTGGCCCCAACAACCTCCTACGAGCAGTACTTC. The variable domain in full, with the rest retrieved from reference TRBV5-1 and TRBJ2-7, is KAGVTQTPRYLIKTRGQQVTLSCSPISGHRSVSWYQQTPGQGLQFLFEYFSETQRNKGNFPGRFSGRQFSNSRSEMNVSTLELGDSALYLCASSLAPTTSYEQYFGPGTRLTVT.

The gene calls are TRBV9 and TRBJ2-3; TRBD1 aligns across 7 bases. V was clipped by 0 bases and J by 0 bases; unmatched bases: 1. Germline loops: CDR1 SGDLS, CDR2 YYNGEE. The CDR3 has 15 amino acids. CDR3 nucleotide sequence: TGTGCCAGCAGCGTAGGGGACAGTAGCACAGATACGCAGTATTTT. Its protein product is CASSVGDSSTDTQYF.

The J gene is TRBJ2-6, the V gene TRBV4-1; 10 bases align to TRBD2. The V and J ends lost 3 bases and 0 bases, in that order; junction bases with no gene match: 8. The CDR3 is made up of 19 amino acids. Germline CDR1 reads MGHRA; CDR2 reads YSYEKL. CDR3 in amino acids: CASSQDELAGFSGANVLTF. The DNA for the CDR3 is TGCGCCAGCAGCCAGGACGAACTAGCGGGGTTCTCTGGGGCCAACGTCCTGACTTTC.

This clone was recorded only once. The genes are TRBV6-4 and TRBJ2-2; D unclear. CDR3 length equals 15 residues. V shed 2 bases and J shed 4 bases, with 11 bases lying between them. Germline CDR1 MRHNA, CDR2 SNTAGT. The CDR3 reads CASSDGQVGTGELFF. The DNA for the CDR3 is TGTGCCAGCAGTGACGGTCAGGTTGGCACCGGGGAGCTGTTTTTT.

The V and J genes are TRBV27 and TRBJ2-1; D is unclear. V was pared by 6 bases and J by 4 bases, with 10 bases between. The CDR3 sequence is 13 residues long. The germline CDR1 and CDR2 sequences are MNHEY and SMNVEV (reference sequence). The CDR3 bases are TGTGCCAGCAGAGGTCCTAGTTACAATGAGCAGTTCTTC. Translation gives CASRGPSYNEQFF.

The chain has TRBV3-1 (or the pseudogene TRBV3-2) and TRBJ1-2; 8 bases agree with TRBD1. The ends lost 4 bases at V and 8 bases at J; junction bases unmatched: 9. CDR3 length equals 14 residues. Germline V gives CDR1 LGHDT, CDR2 YNNKEL (reference sequence). CDR3 protein: CASSRGQGGIGYTF. CDR3 nucleotides: TGTGCCAGCAGCCGTGGACAGGGAGGGATCGGCTACACCTTC.

The rearrangement links TRBV9 to TRBJ1-2; D is ambiguous. Germline V gives CDR1 SGDLS, CDR2 YYNGEE. Trimming shortened V by 2 bases and J by 8 bases, and 10 bases separated the two germline ends. There are 12 residues in the CDR3. Here the CDR3 reads CASSVVRGGYTF. CDR3 nucleotides: TGTGCCAGCAGCGTTGTTCGCGGCGGCTACACCTTC.

V usage is TRBV6-2 or TRBV6-3 and J usage is TRBJ1-6, with 7 bases lining up with TRBD1. V shed 5 bases, J shed 5 bases, and the junction held 6 bases outside the gene matches. This CDR3 is 15 amino acids long. Germline loops: CDR1 MNHEY, CDR2 SVGEGT. The CDR3 DNA reads as TGTGCCAGCAGTACAGCCGGGACAGATAATTCACCCCTCCACTTT. It translates to CASSTAGTDNSPLHF.

This CDR3 reads CASRAIDRGQKLFF. The CDR3 DNA reads TGTGCCAGCAGGGCAATAGACAGGGGGCAAAAACTGTTTTTT. The gene calls are TRBV6-5 and TRBJ1-4; 10 positions agree with TRBD1. Germline-derived CDR1 and CDR2 are MNHEY and SVGAGI. The trim removed 6 bases at V and 9 bases at J, leaving 7 bases unmatched. This CDR3 has 14 residues.

This clone has just one count. Within the sample, other DNA sequences also encode this same CDR3. This sequence joins TRBV12-3 or TRBV12-4 and TRBJ2-1; D is possibly TRBD2 (5 bases). The CDR3 contains 11 residues. V lost 5 bases, J lost 7 bases, and 6 bases lay in between. The CDR3 DNA follows: TGTGCCAGCAGTAGAGGGAATGAGCAGTTCTTC. This gives the protein CASSRGNEQFF.

This sequence joins TRBV6-6 and TRBJ2-3; 10 nucleotides align to TRBD2. Germline-derived CDR1 and CDR2 are MNHNY and SVGAGI (reference sequence). J lost 2 bases, V lost 6 bases, and 5 bases had no gene match. The CDR3 spans 15 residues. The CDR3 loop is CASSPLAGATDTQYF. As DNA, the CDR3 is TGTGCCAGCAGCCCCCTAGCGGGGGCCACAGATACGCAGTATTTT.

This chain connects TRBV7-2 to TRBJ1-2; D unresolved. V was pared by 1 base and J by 8 bases, with 11 bases between. The CDR3 loop spans 13 amino acids. Germline lookup yields CDR1 SGHTA and CDR2 FQGNSA. CDR3 region: CASSLDGRVGYTF. CDR3 in DNA: TGTGCCAGCAGCTTAGATGGGAGGGTCGGCTACACCTTC.

J is TRBJ1-2 and V is TRBV20-1, with D uncertain. This CDR3 region has 15 residues. V was cut by 3 bases and J by 0 bases, with 14 bases left in between. CDR1 DFQATT and CDR2 SNEGSKA come from the germline V gene (reference sequence). CDR3 loop: CSASVSAGSNYGYTF. As DNA, the CDR3 is TGCAGTGCTAGTGTGAGTGCGGGTTCTAACTATGGCTACACCTTC.

The chain links TRBV5-1 to TRBJ1-2; 11 bases map to TRBD1. Germline assignment: CDR1 SGHRS and CDR2 YFSETQ. Unmatched junction bases numbered 16, after V lost 4 bases and J lost 5 bases. This CDR3 has 18 amino acids. CDR3 nucleotides: TGCGCCAGCAGCCCCGAACCGGGACAGGGGGTTATTCTATATGGCTACACCTTC. It yields the protein CASSPEPGQGVILYGYTF.

The rearrangement uses TRBV27 and TRBJ2-1; D possibly corresponds to TRBD1 (5 bases). Trimming removed 1 base at V and 6 bases at J, with 16 bases between. In germline, CDR1 is MNHEY, CDR2 SMNVEV (reference sequence). The CDR3 is 16 amino acids. The CDR3 coding sequence is TGTGCCAGCAGTTTATACACTCCCCCAGGGTCCAATGAGCAGTTCTTC. Protein sequence: CASSLYTPPGSNEQFF.

This rearrangement joins TRBV4-2 to TRBJ1-5; the match to TRBD1 covers 10 bases. From germline, CDR1 is LGHNA and CDR2 YNFKEQ. The trim removed 4 bases at V and 7 bases at J, leaving 7 bases unmatched. The CDR3 loop spans 15 amino acids. The chain's CDR3 is CASSPSGTGEQPQHF. In DNA form, the CDR3 reads TGTGCCAGCAGCCCGAGCGGGACAGGGGAACAGCCCCAGCATTTT.

Comments on this clone: One junction end does not reproduce the germline sequence, and a read error may be involved. This chain connects TRBV28 to TRBJ1-4; tentative D call: TRBD1 (6 bases). CDR3 length: 16 residues. Looked up from germline, CDR1 is MDHEN and CDR2 is SYDVKM. CDR3 nucleotide sequence: TGTGCCAGCAGCCTAAGCGACAGGTTGTCTAATGAAAAATTGTTTTTT. As protein: CASSLSDRLSNEKLFF.

Concerning this clone itself: An end of the junction differs from the germline gene, which may be a read error. The V and J genes are TRBV7-7 and TRBJ2-1; D is undetermined. Germline values: CDR1 SSHAT, CDR2 FNYEAQ (reference sequence). The CDR3 loop spans 13 amino acids. The CDR3 here is CASSLDQDNEQFF. The CDR3 DNA reads as TGTGCTAGCAGCTTAGACCAGGACAATGAGCAGTTCTTC.

The chain combines TRBV4-3 with TRBJ1-1; the D gene is possibly TRBD1 (5 bases). The ends were cut back, 0 bases at V and 5 bases at J, with 10 bases in the middle. This CDR3 contains 14 residues. The germline gives CDR1 LGHNA, CDR2 YSLEER. DNA of the CDR3: TGCGCCAGCAGCCAAGATTTCAGGGTGACTGAAGCTTTCTTT. Translated: CASSQDFRVTEAFF.

The gene calls are TRBV10-3 and TRBJ1-1, with 7 bases lining up with TRBD1. The V and J ends lost 6 bases and 4 bases, in that order; junction bases with no gene match: 8. The CDR3 runs 14 residues. Germline CDR1 ENHRY, CDR2 SYGVKD. The CDR3 region has the DNA TGTGCCATCAGCCACGAACAGGGGTCCACTGAAGCTTTCTTT. Residues: CAISHEQGSTEAFF.

The rearrangement uses TRBV19 and TRBJ1-2; D unclear. This CDR3 has 15 residues. V lost 4 bases, J lost 0 bases, and 12 bases lay in between. From germline, CDR1 is LNHDA and CDR2 SQIVND (reference sequence). Here the CDR3 DNA reads TGTGCCAGTAGTACCGCGACGGGGTCTAACTATGGCTACACCTTC. Amino acids: CASSTATGSNYGYTF.

The chain recombines TRBV6-2 or TRBV6-3 with TRBJ2-7; possible D gene TRBD2, 7 bases. Germline V CDR1 and CDR2: MNHEY, SVGEGT. The CDR3 runs 14 residues. V lost 2 bases to trimming and J lost 4 bases, with 12 bases between them. The chain's CDR3 is CASSYAGAAYEQYF. For the CDR3, the DNA is TGTGCCAGCAGTTACGCGGGGGCCGCATACGAGCAGTACTTC.

This clone was found once. This rearrangement joins TRBV2 to TRBJ1-2; 11 bases align to TRBD1. From germline, CDR1 is SNHLY and CDR2 FYNNEI. The V segment lost 5 bases and the J segment 14 bases; nucleotides outside the gene matches: 13. The CDR3 totals 14 residues. The chain's CDR3 is CASSSTGQGGSLTF. The CDR3 DNA reads as TGTGCCAGCAGTTCGACGGGACAGGGGGGATCTTTGACCTTC.

The chain recombines TRBV5-4 with TRBJ2-5; 11 bases match TRBD2. Trimming removed 0 bases from V and 3 bases from J; junction bases left unmatched: 7. This CDR3 region has 17 residues. The germline V gene has CDR1 SGHNT and CDR2 YYREEE (reference sequence). CDR3 sequence (DNA): TGTGCCAGCAGCTTGGACGATCCGGGACTAGCGGAAGAGACCCAGTACTTC. Protein product: CASSLDDPGLAEETQYF.

The J gene is TRBJ2-4, the V gene TRBV19; possibly TRBD2 for D (6 bases). There are 15 residues in the CDR3. Germline CDR1 is LNHDA and CDR2 is SQIVND (reference sequence). Trimming removed 4 bases from V and 6 bases from J, with 16 bases in between. The CDR3 protein is CASSTGGAWSNIQYF. The CDR3 bases are TGTGCCAGTAGTACCGGAGGGGCTTGGTCAAACATTCAGTACTTC.

Comments on this clone: The junction shows a germline mismatch at one end, possibly a read error. This chain connects TRBV5-1 to TRBJ1-2; 9 bases map to TRBD1. Looked up from germline, CDR1 is SGHRS and CDR2 is YFSETQ. This CDR3 is built from 15 residues. CDR3 nucleotides: TGCGCCAGCAGCTCCGGGACAGGGATAAACTATGACTACACCTTC. It yields the protein CASSSGTGINYDYTF.